The present entry profiles one TCR beta chain with its context. The antigen is undetermined. This sample is part of a study of shared clonotypes between healthy human individuals. Overall study: A couple of women and a few men aged 18 to 49 made up the donors. The study used three CD4 naive, three CD4 memory, two CD8 naive and one CD8 memory plate per donor.

Clones were sequenced by immunoSEQ multiplex PCR, and TCRdb holds only the in-frame ones, with some missing. The table lists 2 million to 2.5 million clones, roughly 93% of them singletons. The healthy adult donors were HIV-negative and reported no recent acute infections or vaccinations. Study-wide points: Non-shared clonotypes were found to have lower generation probabilities than the clonotypes that were shared by all four of the sorted-subset donors.

V gave up 0 bases and J gave up 0 bases, with 12 bases separating them. The CDR3 runs 16 residues. Germline-derived CDR1 and CDR2 are SGDLS and YYNGEE. Sequenced: naive CD4+ T cells from PBMCs. Indicated subset: CD45RA+ positively selected. The sequence came from a man in his late teens or twenties in good health. Some clones in this sample may be carry-over from other donors' samples. This chain joins TRBV9 and TRBJ1-1; D is perhaps TRBD1 (5 bases). The CDR3: CASSVVPGGLNTEAFF. In DNA, the CDR3 is TGTGCCAGCAGCGTAGTCCCCGGGGGACTGAACACTGAAGCTTTCTTT.